Listed here are 30 T cell receptor beta chains from one sample, sequenced in a study of T cell repertoires in cytomegalovirus infection. The antigens of these receptors remain unknown. Each CDR3 protein gets one entry after TCRdb re-called the reads with MiXCR. The sample lists roughly 500,000 distinct CDR3 sequences, about 33% occurring once. The sample in question was cultured PBMCs, obtained from culture after CMV antigen stimulation. These receptors originate from a human donor in good health (CMV status not recorded). Some clones in this sample may be carry-over from other donors' samples.

The rearrangement links TRBV5-1 to TRBJ2-1; D is undetermined. Trimming shortened V by 5 bases and J by 0 bases, and 12 bases separated the two germline ends. This CDR3 contains 15 residues. Germline V CDR1 and CDR2: SGHRS, YFSETQ. The CDR3 loop is CASRSTASSYNEQFF. DNA of the CDR3: TGCGCCAGCAGGTCGACTGCGAGCTCCTACAATGAGCAGTTCTTC.

The V call is TRBV20-1, the J call TRBJ2-7; 10 bases line up with TRBD1. There are 13 residues in the CDR3. The V and J ends lost 6 bases and 6 bases, in that order; junction bases with no gene match: 8. Germline V gives CDR1 DFQATT, CDR2 SNEGSKA (reference sequence). CDR3 loop: CSAGTGALSEQYF. CDR3 sequence (DNA): TGCAGTGCCGGGACAGGGGCCTTGAGCGAGCAGTACTTC.

The rearrangement links TRBV27 to TRBJ2-5; TRBD2 agrees at 9 bases. CDR3 length: 15 amino acids. The germline gives CDR1 MNHEY, CDR2 SMNVEV (reference sequence). The V segment lost 3 bases and the J segment 5 bases; nucleotides outside the gene matches: 7. CDR3 nucleotides: TGTGCCAGCAGTTTCCGTACTAGCGGGTACGAGACCCAGTACTTC. Protein product: CASSFRTSGYETQYF.

V and J are TRBV7-6 and TRBJ1-3; D possibly corresponds to TRBD1 (6 bases). Germline assignment: CDR1 SGHVS and CDR2 FNYEAQ. V was trimmed by 4 bases and J by 0 bases, leaving 13 bases between them. This CDR3 comprises 16 residues. The CDR3 DNA follows: TGTGCCAGCAGCTATCGACAGGAACCCTCTGGAAACACCATATATTTT. It translates to CASSYRQEPSGNTIYF. The full variable domain, its missing parts supplied by reference TRBV7-6 and TRBJ1-3, is GAGVSQSPRYKVTKRGQDVALRCDPISGHVSLYWYRQALGQGPEFLTYFNYEAQQDKSGLPNDRFSAERPEGSISTLTIQRTEQRDSAMYRCASSYRQEPSGNTIYFGEGSWLTVV.

This clonotype was picked up a small number of times. V and J are TRBV29-1 and TRBJ2-3; weak D call: TRBD2 (6 bases). The CDR3 contains 15 residues. V was pared by 7 bases and J by 8 bases, with 25 bases between. The germline V gene has CDR1 SQVTM and CDR2 ANQGSEA. The CDR3 region is CSASRGGGAESTQYF. Here the CDR3 DNA reads TGCAGCGCGTCGAGAGGCGGCGGGGCCGAAAGTACGCAGTATTTT.

This chain links TRBV6-1 with TRBJ2-7, with 7 positions matching TRBD1. This CDR3 spans 13 amino acids. V lost 5 bases, J lost 2 bases, and 3 bases stayed unmatched. CDR1 MNHNS and CDR2 SASEGT come from the germline V gene. The CDR3 reads CASSTDRAYEQYF. For the CDR3, the DNA is TGTGCCAGCAGTACAGACAGGGCCTACGAGCAGTACTTC.

This clonotype was observed at least ten times. The chain carries TRBV7-6 and TRBJ2-2; unclear D gene. The CDR3 contains 13 residues. V shed 5 bases and J shed 6 bases, with 10 bases lying between them. In germline, CDR1 is SGHVS, CDR2 FNYEAQ. The CDR3 nucleotides read TGTGCCAGCAGCCAGTACAAAGCCGGGGAGCTGTTTTTT. This sequence encodes CASSQYKAGELFF.

This clonotype turned up a few times. The V call is TRBV6-6, the J call TRBJ2-7; no clear D. V lost 5 bases, J lost 3 bases, and 8 bases lay in between. In germline, CDR1 is MNHNY, CDR2 SVGAGI (reference sequence). The CDR3 consists of 12 residues. CDR3 residues: CASSQLGYEQYV. The CDR3, as DNA: TGTGCCAGCAGTCAGTTAGGCTACGAGCAGTACGTC.

The V and J genes are TRBV6-1 and TRBJ2-5; 9 bases line up with TRBD2. Germline lookup yields CDR1 MNHNS and CDR2 SASEGT. CDR3 size: 14 residues. V shed 8 bases, J shed 4 bases, and the junction held 8 bases outside the gene matches. The CDR3 sequence is CASLRGGAGETQYF. In nucleotides, the CDR3 is TGTGCCAGCTTGCGGGGGGGGGCGGGAGAGACCCAGTACTTC.

The chain is built from TRBV25-1 and TRBJ1-2, with a possible D match to TRBD1 (6 bases). V was shortened by 7 bases and J by 8 bases, with 17 bases between the two germline ends. Germline assignment: CDR1 MGHDK and CDR2 SYGVNS. There are 13 residues in the CDR3. CDR3 protein: CASTDARGGGYTF. The CDR3 DNA sequence: TGTGCCAGCACGGACGCGAGGGGGGGCGGCTACACCTTC.

There are many counts of this clonotype. The rearrangement joins TRBV7-2 to TRBJ1-6; 9 bases match TRBD1. Trimming at V came to 5 bases and at J to 10 bases, leaving 9 bases not matched to a gene. The CDR3 sequence is 15 residues long. Germline CDR1 is SGHTA and CDR2 is FQGNSA. CDR3 bases: TGTGCCAGCAGCACCCGGACAGGGGACGGCTCACCCCTCCACTTT. Residues: CASSTRTGDGSPLHF.

The chain joins TRBV6-2 or TRBV6-3 to TRBJ2-1; no reliable D call. Per the germline V gene, CDR1 is MNHEY and CDR2 is SVGEGT. V was clipped by 2 bases and J by 7 bases, with 21 bases between them. This CDR3 has 17 amino acids. CDR3 protein: CASSYPLSNLLNNEQFF. DNA of the CDR3: TGTGCCAGCAGTTACCCCCTGAGCAATCTTTTAAATAATGAGCAGTTCTTC.

V is TRBV6-2 or TRBV6-3 and J is TRBJ2-7, with 7 bases that match TRBD1. CDR3 length: 15 amino acids. V dropped 6 bases and J dropped 2; count of bases not matched to a gene: 10. Germline V gene lookup returns CDR1 MNHEY and CDR2 SVGEGT. CDR3: CASSPSTGMTYEQYV. Here the CDR3 DNA reads TGTGCCAGCAGCCCCTCGACAGGGATGACCTACGAGCAGTACGTC.

This clonotype came up a few times. The V and J genes are TRBV6-6 and TRBJ1-3; D is uncertain. V was cut by 7 bases and J by 0 bases, with 10 bases left in between. The CDR3 runs 14 residues. Germline loops: CDR1 MNHNY, CDR2 SVGAGI (reference sequence). Here the CDR3 reads CASTQYLSGNTIYF. Written as DNA, the CDR3 is TGTGCCAGCACCCAATACCTCTCTGGAAACACCATATATTTT.

This clonotype was counted between two and nine times. The chain links TRBV28 to TRBJ2-1, with 13 nucleotides matching TRBD2. CDR3 size: 14 residues. Germline CDR1 is MDHEN and CDR2 is SYDVKM. Trimming removed 8 bases from V and 10 bases from J; junction bases left unmatched: 8. CDR3 sequence: CASYRLAGGKEQFF. Here the CDR3 DNA reads TGTGCCAGCTACCGACTAGCGGGAGGAAAGGAGCAGTTCTTC. The complete variable domain, with remaining parts taken from reference TRBV28 and TRBJ2-1, reads DVKVTQSSRYLVKRTGEKVFLECVQDMDHENMFWYRQDPGLGLRLIYFSYDVKMKEKGDIPEGYSVSREKKERFSLILESASTNQTSMYLCASYRLAGGKEQFFGPGTRLTVL.

The V call is TRBV11-2, the J call TRBJ2-1; 8 nucleotides match TRBD2. Looked up from germline, CDR1 is SGHAT and CDR2 is FQNNGV. J gave up 8 bases and V 3 bases, and 24 bases lay outside the gene matches. This CDR3 has 20 amino acids. CDR3 in amino acids: CASSLNIWDKGLGPGDEQFF. The CDR3 coding sequence is TGTGCCAGCAGCTTGAACATCTGGGACAAGGGACTAGGGCCCGGGGATGAGCAGTTCTTC.

The chain is built from TRBV12-3 or TRBV12-4 and TRBJ2-1; D is ambiguous. V lost 1 base and J lost 7, with 8 bases in between. This CDR3 is 13 amino acids long. This chain's CDR3 is CASSLEIGNEQFF. CDR3 DNA sequence: TGTGCCAGCAGTTTAGAGATCGGGAATGAGCAGTTCTTC.

V is TRBV9 and J is TRBJ1-1; tentative D call: TRBD1 (5 bases). The germline V gene encodes CDR1 SGDLS and CDR2 YYNGEE. The CDR3 runs 15 residues. Trimming cost V 3 bases and J 7 bases, with 19 bases left between them. The CDR3 coding sequence is TGTGCCAGCAGCGCCGCCGACAGCGTTCGACATGAAGCTTTCTTT. Translated, it gives CASSAADSVRHEAFF.

This clonotype was seen a few times. The chain joins TRBV7-9 to TRBJ2-3, with TRBD2 matching over 11 bases. Germline V gene sequence: CDR1 SEHNR, CDR2 FQNEAQ (reference sequence). This CDR3 has 17 amino acids. With V trimmed by 4 bases and J by 4 bases, 10 bases remained unmatched. CDR3 in DNA: TGTGCCAGCAGCTCATACTCCCCGGGACTAGCGGCAGATACGCAGTATTTT. Encoded protein: CASSSYSPGLAADTQYF.

The rearrangement joins TRBV28 to TRBJ1-2; TRBD1 matches 10 bases. The CDR3 is 14 amino acids. Germline assignment: CDR1 MDHEN and CDR2 SYDVKM. With 6 bases clipped from V and 8 bases from J, the junction kept 9 bases outside the gene matches. CDR3 nucleotides: TGTGCCAGCAGCCCGGGACAGGGGAACGTAGGCTACACCTTC. Residues: CASSPGQGNVGYTF.

This clonotype was seen a handful of times. The rearrangement joins TRBV11-3 to TRBJ2-4; D uncertain. V lost 1 base and J lost 7, with 11 bases in between. The CDR3 extends over 14 amino acids. Germline V CDR1 and CDR2: SGHNT, YENEEA. The CDR3 bases are TGTGCCAGCAGCTTAGCCAGGACGGATAACATTCAGTACTTC. Its translation is CASSLARTDNIQYF.

V usage is TRBV12-3 or TRBV12-4 and J usage is TRBJ1-6, with D hard to call. The CDR3 spans 17 residues. The V gene lost 6 bases and the J gene lost 7 bases, with 22 bases spanning the gap. The CDR3 region has the DNA TGTGCCAGCAGCCCTGGCCCCGCACGGGTGGGGAATTCACCCCTCCACTTT. This codes for CASSPGPARVGNSPLHF.

This clonotype came up a few times. The chain carries TRBV12-3 or TRBV12-4 and TRBJ2-1, with a tentative D call TRBD2 (5 bases). This CDR3 contains 17 residues. The V and J ends lost 6 bases and 0 bases respectively, with 18 bases between them. DNA for the CDR3: TGTGCCAGCAGCCGCCGGTTGAGCGGAGACTCCTACAATGAGCAGTTCTTC. Amino acid sequence: CASSRRLSGDSYNEQFF.

This clonotype was detected only a few times. This chain uses TRBV6-1 with TRBJ2-5, with TRBD2 matching 9 bases. Trimming removed 5 bases from V and 4 bases from J; junction bases left unmatched: 11. Germline V gene data show CDR1 as MNHNS and CDR2 as SASEGT. The CDR3 spans 16 residues. The CDR3 loop reads CASSYLGSGSGETQYF. CDR3 nucleotide sequence: TGTGCCAGCAGTTACCTGGGTAGCGGGAGTGGAGAGACCCAGTACTTC.

The V gene is TRBV7-4, the J gene TRBJ1-1; 7 bases map to TRBD1. The CDR3 loop spans 15 amino acids. CDR1 SGHVT and CDR2 SQSDAQ come from the germline V gene. The trim removed 1 base at V and 2 bases at J, leaving 4 bases unmatched. The CDR3: CASSLGGQVNTEAFF. DNA for the CDR3: TGTGCCAGCAGCTTAGGAGGACAGGTAAACACTGAAGCTTTCTTT.

The sample holds many counts of this clonotype. The chain combines TRBV7-8 with TRBJ2-3; D uncertain. The CDR3 consists of 12 residues. Germline CDR1 reads SGHVS; CDR2 reads FQNEAQ. The V and J ends lost 6 bases and 3 bases respectively, with 7 bases between them. CDR3 bases: TGTGCCAGCAGTACCGGGACAGATACGCAGTATTTT. Protein product: CASSTGTDTQYF.

This clonotype turned up a few times. The chain uses TRBV15 and TRBJ1-1; no definite D call. The germline CDR1 and CDR2 sequences are LNHNV and YYDKDF (reference sequence). The V end was cut by 0 bases, the J end by 3 bases, with 5 bases between. This CDR3 is 13 amino acids long. This chain's CDR3 is CATSRDGDTEAFF. The CDR3 DNA is TGTGCCACCAGCAGAGATGGCGACACTGAAGCTTTCTTT.

This clonotype was recorded at least ten times. The chain joins TRBV7-8 to TRBJ2-4; D could derive from TRBD1 or TRBD2 (6 bases each). This CDR3 contains 17 residues. The germline gives CDR1 SGHVS, CDR2 FQNEAQ. Trimming removed 2 bases at V and 2 bases at J, with 16 bases between. The CDR3 loop reads CASSLTPWGATKNIQYF. The CDR3 DNA follows: TGTGCCAGCAGCTTAACCCCATGGGGGGCGACCAAAAACATTCAGTACTTC.

V and J are TRBV20-1 and TRBJ2-1; tentative D call: TRBD2 (6 bases). The CDR3 length is 13 residues. CDR1 DFQATT and CDR2 SNEGSKA come from the germline V gene (reference sequence). Trimming left V 5 bases short and J 9 bases short, with 17 bases between. CDR3 residues: CSALWRVGSEQFF. The CDR3 DNA follows: TGCAGTGCTTTGTGGAGGGTCGGAAGTGAGCAGTTCTTC.

The genes are TRBV5-1 and TRBJ2-2; D remains unclear. The V gene's germline CDR1 is SGHRS and CDR2 YFSETQ. V lost 5 bases and J lost 3, with 8 bases in between. This CDR3 region has 13 residues. In DNA, the CDR3 is TGCGCCAGCAGTGCGGATGACACCGGGGAGCTGTTTTTT. It codes for CASSADDTGELFF.